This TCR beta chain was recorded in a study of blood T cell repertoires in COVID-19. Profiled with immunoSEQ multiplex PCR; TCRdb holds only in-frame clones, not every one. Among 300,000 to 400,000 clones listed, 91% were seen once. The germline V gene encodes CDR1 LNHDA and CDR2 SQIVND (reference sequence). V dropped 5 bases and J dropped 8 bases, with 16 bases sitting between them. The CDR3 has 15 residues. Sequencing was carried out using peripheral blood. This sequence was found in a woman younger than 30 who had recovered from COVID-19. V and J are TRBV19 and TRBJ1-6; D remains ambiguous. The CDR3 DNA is TGTGCCAGTAGTTTTGGTCCTACTCTCGATTCACCCCTCCACTTT. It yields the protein CASSFGPTLDSPLHF.